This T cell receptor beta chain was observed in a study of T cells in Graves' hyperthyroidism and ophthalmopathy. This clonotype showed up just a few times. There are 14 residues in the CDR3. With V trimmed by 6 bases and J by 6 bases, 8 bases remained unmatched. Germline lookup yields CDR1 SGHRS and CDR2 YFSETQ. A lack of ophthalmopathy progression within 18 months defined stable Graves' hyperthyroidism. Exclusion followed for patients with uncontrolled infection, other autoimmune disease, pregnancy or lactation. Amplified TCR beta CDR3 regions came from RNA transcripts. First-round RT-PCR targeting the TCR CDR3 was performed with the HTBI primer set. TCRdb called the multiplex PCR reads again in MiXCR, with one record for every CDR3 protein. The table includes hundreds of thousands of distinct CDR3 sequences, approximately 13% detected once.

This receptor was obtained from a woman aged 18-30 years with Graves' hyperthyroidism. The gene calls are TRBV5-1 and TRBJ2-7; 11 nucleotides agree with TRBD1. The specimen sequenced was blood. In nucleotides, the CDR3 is TGCGCCAGCACCCGTACCGGGACAGGGGGCGAGCAGTACTTC. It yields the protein CASTRTGTGGEQYF.